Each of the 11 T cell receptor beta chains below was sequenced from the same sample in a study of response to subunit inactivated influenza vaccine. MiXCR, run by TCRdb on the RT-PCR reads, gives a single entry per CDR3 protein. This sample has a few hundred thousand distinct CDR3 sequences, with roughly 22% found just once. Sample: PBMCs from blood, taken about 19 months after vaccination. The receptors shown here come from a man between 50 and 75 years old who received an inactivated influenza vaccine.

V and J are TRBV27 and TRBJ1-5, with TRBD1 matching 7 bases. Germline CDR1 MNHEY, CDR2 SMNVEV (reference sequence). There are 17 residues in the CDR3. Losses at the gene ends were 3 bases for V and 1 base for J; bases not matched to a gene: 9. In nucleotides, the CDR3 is TGTGCCAGCAGTTTCATTCGGGGGACAGCGAGCAATCAGCCCCAGCATTTT. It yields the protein CASSFIRGTASNQPQHF.

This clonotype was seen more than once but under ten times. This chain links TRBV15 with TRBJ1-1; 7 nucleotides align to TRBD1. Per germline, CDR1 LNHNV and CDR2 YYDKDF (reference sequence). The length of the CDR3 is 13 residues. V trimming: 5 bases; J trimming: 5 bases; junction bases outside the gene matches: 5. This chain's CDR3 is CATSYGTDTEAFF. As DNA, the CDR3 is TGTGCCACCAGCTACGGGACAGATACTGAAGCTTTCTTT.

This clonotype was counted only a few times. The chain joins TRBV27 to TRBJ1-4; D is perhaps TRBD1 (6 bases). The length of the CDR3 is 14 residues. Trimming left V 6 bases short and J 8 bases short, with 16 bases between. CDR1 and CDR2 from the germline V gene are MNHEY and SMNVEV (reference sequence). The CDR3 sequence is CASSGWGADEKLFF. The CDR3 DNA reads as TGTGCCAGCAGCGGCTGGGGGGCTGACGAAAAACTGTTTTTT.

In nucleotides, the CDR3 is TGCAGTGCTAAAGGACAGATCAATCAGCCCCAGCATTTT. Protein product: CSAKGQINQPQHF. The rearrangement links TRBV20-1 to TRBJ1-5; perhaps TRBD1 as D (6 bases). With 4 bases removed from V and 3 bases from J, the gap between germline ends came to 10 bases. The germline V gene encodes CDR1 DFQATT and CDR2 SNEGSKA (reference sequence). CDR3 length: 13 residues.

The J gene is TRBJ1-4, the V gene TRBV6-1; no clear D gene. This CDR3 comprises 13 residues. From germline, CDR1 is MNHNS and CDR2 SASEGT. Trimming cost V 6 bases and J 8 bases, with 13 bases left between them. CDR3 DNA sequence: TGTGCCAGCAGCCCTCGGGTCCGGGAAAAACTGTTTTTT. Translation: CASSPRVREKLFF.

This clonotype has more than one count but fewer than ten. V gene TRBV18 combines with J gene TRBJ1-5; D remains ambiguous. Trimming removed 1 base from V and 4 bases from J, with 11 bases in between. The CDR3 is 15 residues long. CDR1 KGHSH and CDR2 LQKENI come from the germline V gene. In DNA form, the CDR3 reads TGTGCCAGCTCACCACGGTCAACAGCAAATCAGCCCCAGCATTTT. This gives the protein CASSPRSTANQPQHF.

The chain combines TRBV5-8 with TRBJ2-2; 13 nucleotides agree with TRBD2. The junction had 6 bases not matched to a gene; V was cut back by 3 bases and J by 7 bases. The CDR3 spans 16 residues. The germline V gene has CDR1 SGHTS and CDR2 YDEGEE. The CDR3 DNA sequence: TGTGCCAGCAGCTACCGGACTAGCGGGGGAGGCGGGGAGCTGTTTTTT. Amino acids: CASSYRTSGGGGELFF.

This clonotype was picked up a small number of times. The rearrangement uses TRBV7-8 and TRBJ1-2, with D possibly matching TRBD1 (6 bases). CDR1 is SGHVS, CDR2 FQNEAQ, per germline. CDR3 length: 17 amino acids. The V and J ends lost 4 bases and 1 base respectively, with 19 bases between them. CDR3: CASSSRGGSAFNYGYTF. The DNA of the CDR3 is TGTGCCAGCAGCTCCCGTGGGGGCTCAGCATTTAACTATGGCTACACCTTC.

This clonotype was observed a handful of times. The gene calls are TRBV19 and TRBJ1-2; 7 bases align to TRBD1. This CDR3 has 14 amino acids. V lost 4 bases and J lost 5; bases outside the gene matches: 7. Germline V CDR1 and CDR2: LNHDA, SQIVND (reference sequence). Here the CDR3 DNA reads TGTGCCAGTAGTAGAACCGGGACAGAGTATGGCTACACCTTC. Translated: CASSRTGTEYGYTF. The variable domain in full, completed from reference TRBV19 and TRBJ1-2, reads DGGITQSPKYLFRKEGQNVTLSCEQNLNHDAMYWYRQDPGQGLRLIYYSQIVNDFQKGDIAEGYSVSREKKESFPLTVTSAQKNPTAFYLCASSRTGTEYGYTFGSGTRLTVV.

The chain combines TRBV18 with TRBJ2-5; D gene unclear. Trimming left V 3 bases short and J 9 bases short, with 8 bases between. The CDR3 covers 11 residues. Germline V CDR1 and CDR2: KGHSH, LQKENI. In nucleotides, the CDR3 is TGTGCCAGCTCACCCGACGGGCCCCAGTACTTC. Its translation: CASSPDGPQYF.

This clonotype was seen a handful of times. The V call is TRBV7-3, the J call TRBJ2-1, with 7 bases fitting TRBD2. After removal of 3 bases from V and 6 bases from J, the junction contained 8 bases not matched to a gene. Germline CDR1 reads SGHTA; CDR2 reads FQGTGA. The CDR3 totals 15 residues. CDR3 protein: CASSFLAGGINEQFF. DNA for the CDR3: TGTGCCAGCAGCTTCTTAGCGGGCGGGATCAATGAGCAGTTCTTC.